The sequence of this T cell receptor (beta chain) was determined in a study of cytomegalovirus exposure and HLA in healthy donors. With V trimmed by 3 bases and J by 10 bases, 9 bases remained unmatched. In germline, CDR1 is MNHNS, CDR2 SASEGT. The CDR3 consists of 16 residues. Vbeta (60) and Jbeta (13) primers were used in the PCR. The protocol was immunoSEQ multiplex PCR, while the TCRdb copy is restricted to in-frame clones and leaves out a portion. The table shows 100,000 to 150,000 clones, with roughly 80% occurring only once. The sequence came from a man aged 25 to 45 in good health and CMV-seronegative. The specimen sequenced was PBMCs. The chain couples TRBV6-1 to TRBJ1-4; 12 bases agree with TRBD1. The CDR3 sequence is CASSEITGTGGGKLFF. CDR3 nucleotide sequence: TGTGCCAGCAGTGAGATTACCGGGACAGGGGGCGGAAAACTGTTTTTT.